The text below deals with one T cell receptor beta chain. In the original workflow: Using reference gene primer amplification, nucleated cell counts were estimated. Only in-frame clones appear in the TCRdb table, and some are missing; sequencing was by immunoSEQ multiplex PCR. The V and J calls and clone size were taken over from that table, and D and trimming were inferred from the DNA. Of around 300,000 clones listed, approximately 90% are singletons. The data belong to a study of blood T cell repertoires in COVID-19. Sequenced: peripheral blood. This clonotype was obtained from a woman in her 50s with active or convalescent COVID-19.

The CDR3 coding sequence is TGTGCCAGCTCTCAAGGACAGGGAATATATGGCTACACCTTC. This sequence encodes CASSQGQGIYGYTF. J is TRBJ1-2 and V is TRBV18; 8 nucleotides match TRBD1. The CDR3 sequence is 14 residues long. V shed 6 bases, J shed 5 bases, and the junction held 8 bases outside the gene matches. Germline V gene data show CDR1 as KGHSH and CDR2 as LQKENI.